This T cell receptor beta chain came from a study of blood T cell repertoires in COVID-19. About the research overall: Nucleic acid was either cDNA or gDNA, and it came from T cells, B-cell-depleted T cells, or PBMCs.

The repertoire was sequenced with immunoSEQ multiplex PCR; TCRdb's copy has only in-frame clones and lacks some. Of 260,000 or so clones listed, roughly 85% are singletons. Donors were grouped by their self-reported clinical history. Two consecutive negative NP/OP PCR tests, clearance, or resolved symptoms defined Cohort 3 recovery. The V gene's germline CDR1 is SGHTA and CDR2 FQGTGA. Trimming shortened V by 6 bases and J by 5 bases, and 13 bases separated the two germline ends. This CDR3 spans 13 amino acids. This TCR came from a woman in her 50s who had recovered from COVID-19. The sample consisted of PBMCs or T cells enriched from blood (not recorded which). The rearrangement uses TRBV7-3 and TRBJ1-1; TRBD1 is a possible D gene (5 bases). CDR3 sequence reads: CASSYTGGTEAFF. The CDR3 bases are TGTGCCAGCAGTTACACGGGGGGGACTGAAGCTTTCTTT.